The sequence of this TCR beta chain was determined in a study of human T cells and chemical hapten exposure. TCRdb recomputed calls from the RACE reads with MiXCR, one row per CDR3 protein. The table lists approximately 370,000 distinct CDR3 sequences, 5.5% of them singletons. The CDR3 runs to 12 residues. Germline lookup yields CDR1 SEHNR and CDR2 FQNEAQ (reference sequence). The V gene lost 8 bases and the J gene lost 8 bases, with 12 bases spanning the gap. This clonotype appeared many times. The target antigen is unknown. Overall study results and limits: Against controls, expanded TCRs gave rise to significantly more large CDR3 similarity clusters. Counts of expanded TCRs at PT1 were positively correlated with patch test score. TCRs exceeding 1 in 1000 frequency stayed unchanged with DPC sensitization.

Indicated time point: pre-sensitization, week 0. Sample treatment: therapeutic diphenylcyclopropenone sensitization with weekly scalp DPC. Alopecia patients between 18 and 70 years old and suitable for DPC were used as donors. The source of this sequence is a woman in her late teens or twenties with alopecia areata. Some clones in this sample may be carry-over from other donors' samples. This specimen was whole blood, taken in connection with sensitization to the hapten diphenylcyclopropenone (DPC). This sequence joins TRBV7-9 and TRBJ1-4; tentative D call: TRBD1 (5 bases). The CDR3 here is CASRDAEEKLFF. The CDR3 coding sequence is TGTGCCAGCCGGGACGCGGAAGAAAAACTGTTTTTT.